This T cell receptor beta chain came from a study of cytomegalovirus exposure and HLA in healthy donors. Study findings and constraints: Listed as cytomegalovirus-associated were roughly 180 TCR beta chains. Most subjects had HLA-A and HLA-B alleles reportedly predicted accurately by TCR beta sequences.

The primer mix had 60 Vbeta and 13 Jbeta primers. Only in-frame clones appear in the TCRdb table, and some are missing; sequencing was by immunoSEQ multiplex PCR. The data contain nearly 110,000 clones, 81% of them singletons. V lost 0 bases, J lost 0 bases, and 1 base stayed unmatched. Germline lookup yields CDR1 SGHNT and CDR2 YYREEE (reference sequence). This CDR3 contains 15 residues. Regarding this clone: Its antigen is not known. At the DNA level, this CDR3 is encoded by other sequences in the same sample as well.

The TCR comes from a young man in good health and CMV-seronegative. Sequencing was carried out using PBMCs. The chain uses TRBV5-4 and TRBJ2-7; 9 positions agree with TRBD1. The CDR3 loop is CASSLAGQGSYEQYF. The CDR3 DNA sequence: TGTGCCAGCAGCTTGGCGGGACAGGGCTCCTACGAGCAGTACTTC.